The 6 T cell receptor beta chains below come from one sample, sequenced in a study of T cell repertoires in cytomegalovirus infection. TCRdb used MiXCR to reprocess the reads, holding one entry per CDR3 protein. The sample has 250,000 to 300,000 distinct CDR3 sequences, around 13% seen once; the top ten hold roughly 9.7%. Sequencing was performed on PBMCs. These receptors were collected from a human donor in good health (CMV status not recorded). Some clones in this sample may be carry-over from other donors' samples.

CDR3 coding DNA: TGTGCCAGCTGCCCGGACAGGGGGCTCAATCAGCCCCAGCATTTT. Its protein is CASCPDRGLNQPQHF. The V gene is TRBV6-2 or TRBV6-3, the J gene TRBJ1-5, with TRBD1 matching 11 bases. Trimming took 8 bases from V and 3 from J; bases not matched to a gene: 6. The germline CDR1 and CDR2 sequences are MNHEY and SVGEGT. The CDR3 totals 15 residues.

This clonotype was seen a few times. The rearrangement links TRBV6-2 or TRBV6-3 to TRBJ1-2; no definite D call. This CDR3 has 13 residues. The germline V gene has CDR1 MNHEY and CDR2 SVGEGT. Trimming removed 2 bases at V and 4 bases at J, with 8 bases between. Here the CDR3 DNA reads TGTGCCAGCAGTTACCCGGCGGGCTATGGCTACACCTTC. Encoded protein: CASSYPAGYGYTF.

This clonotype came up many times. The chain uses TRBV7-2 and TRBJ2-7, with D perhaps matching TRBD1 or TRBD2 (5 bases each). Germline CDR1 SGHTA, CDR2 FQGNSA. Trimming removed 0 bases from V and 5 bases from J, with 14 bases in between. The CDR3 runs 15 residues. CDR3 coding DNA: TGTGCCAGCAGCTTAGCGTTGGGGGTTCCTCACGAGCAGTACTTC. The encoded protein is CASSLALGVPHEQYF.

This clonotype was recorded at least ten times. The chain joins TRBV7-2 to TRBJ2-5; the match to TRBD2 covers 8 bases. Trimming removed 4 bases from V and 5 bases from J; junction bases left unmatched: 18. There are 18 residues in the CDR3. Germline CDR1 and CDR2: SGHTA and FQGNSA. In DNA form, the CDR3 reads TGTGCCAGCAGCTCCGGGCTATGGGGGAGCGGGAGTGCTGAGACCCAGTACTTC. This translates into CASSSGLWGSGSAETQYF.

In this sample, this clonotype turned up many times. In DNA form, the CDR3 reads TGTGCCAGCAGCGGCGAAGTGAACACTGAAGCTTTCTTT. Translating gives CASSGEVNTEAFF. V and J are TRBV7-8 and TRBJ1-1, with D unresolved. The CDR3 spans 13 residues. Deletions cut 5 bases from V and 0 bases from J, with 7 bases between. CDR1 and CDR2 from the germline V gene are SGHVS and FQNEAQ.

This chain uses TRBV2 with TRBJ1-2; D ambiguous. The CDR3 loop spans 15 amino acids. The V and J ends lost 5 bases and 7 bases respectively, with 20 bases between them. Germline V CDR1 and CDR2: SNHLY, FYNNEI. CDR3 DNA: TGTGCCAGCAGTCCCAGAAGGGCGCAGGTTTCTGGCTACACCTTC. This encodes CASSPRRAQVSGYTF. Full variable domain (missing parts from reference TRBV2 and TRBJ1-2): EPEVTQTPSHQVTQMGQEVILRCVPISNHLYFYWYRQILGQKVEFLVSFYNNEISEKSEIFDDQFSVERPDGSNFTLKIRSTKLEDSAMYFCASSPRRAQVSGYTFGSGTRLTVV.